The sequence of this T cell receptor (beta chain) was determined in a study of response to subunit inactivated influenza vaccine. Study-wide results and caveats: Authors suggested each seasonal flu vaccination may recruit only limited numbers of new T cells.

V lost 3 bases and J lost 2, with 10 bases in between. The germline V gene has CDR1 SNHLY and CDR2 FYNNEI. The CDR3 runs to 14 residues. TCRdb used MiXCR to reprocess the RT-PCR reads, holding one entry per CDR3 protein. The sample records a few hundred thousand distinct CDR3 sequences, roughly 22% being singletons. This clonotype was detected only a few times. Antigen: not known. The receptor was derived from a man between 50 and 75 years old who received an inactivated influenza vaccine. The V and J genes are TRBV2 and TRBJ1-1; D gene unclear. The specimen was PBMCs from blood, collected about 19 months after vaccination. The CDR3 protein is CASSDLGVNTEAFF. In nucleotides, the CDR3 is TGTGCCAGCAGTGACCTTGGGGTAAACACTGAAGCTTTCTTT.